The 5 T cell receptor beta chains given below trace back to one sample, sequenced in a study of T cells in localized non-small cell lung cancer. Sequencing was performed with immunoSEQ multiplex PCR; in TCRdb, only in-frame clones are kept and a portion is missing. The sample shows 20,000 to 25,000 clones, around nine tenths of them seen only once. The sequences come from peripheral blood, collected before any cancer treatment. These receptors came from a male donor older than 55 with stage I lung adenocarcinoma.

This clone was detected a few times. The V call is TRBV10-3, the J call TRBJ1-2; D unclear. The CDR3 has 11 amino acids. Germline lookup yields CDR1 ENHRY and CDR2 SYGVKD. V shed 4 bases and J shed 8 bases, with 8 bases lying between them. The DNA for the CDR3 is TGTGCCATCAGTGGAGGTCAGGGCTACACCTTC. This gives the protein CAISGGQGYTF.

V is TRBV5-5 and J is TRBJ1-2, with a tentative D call TRBD1 (5 bases). The germline V gene encodes CDR1 SGHKS and CDR2 YYEKEE (reference sequence). This CDR3 region has 16 residues. V lost 1 base and J lost 2, with 15 bases in between. The CDR3 protein is CASSLRDAGVNYGYTF. The CDR3 DNA follows: TGTGCCAGCAGCTTGAGGGACGCAGGTGTCAACTATGGCTACACCTTC.

V gene TRBV6-5 combines with J gene TRBJ2-5; 8 bases align to TRBD2. Germline assignment: CDR1 MNHEY and CDR2 SVGAGI. V dropped 5 bases and J dropped 6; count of bases not matched to a gene: 8. The CDR3 is made up of 14 amino acids. CDR3 in DNA: TGTGCCAGCAGTCCCACCGGGAGGGTCCAGACCCAGTACTTC. This gives the protein CASSPTGRVQTQYF.

The chain employs TRBV6-1 and TRBJ2-7; a possible D gene is TRBD1 (7 bases). Trimming cost V 11 bases and J 2 bases, with 16 bases left between them. This CDR3 comprises 13 residues. CDR1 and CDR2 (germline): MNHNS, SASEGT. The CDR3 nucleotides are TGTGCCTCCAGGGGGGATCAGCCCTACGAGCAGTACTTC. Protein sequence: CASRGDQPYEQYF.

The chain recombines TRBV9 with TRBJ2-1; TRBD2 matches at 12 bases. Looked up from germline, CDR1 is SGDLS and CDR2 is YYNGEE. The J segment lost 4 bases and the V segment lost 4 bases, leaving 12 bases of the junction unmatched. There are 18 residues in the CDR3. CDR3 in amino acids: CASSYTGLAGYGYNEQFF. The CDR3 DNA sequence: TGTGCCAGCAGCTACACGGGACTAGCGGGTTACGGTTACAATGAGCAGTTCTTC.